One and the same sample provided the 30 T cell receptor beta chains below, sequenced in a study of blood T cell repertoires in COVID-19. Profiled with immunoSEQ multiplex PCR; TCRdb holds only in-frame clones, not every one. The sample carries a few hundred thousand clones, roughly 89% recorded once. Sequencing was done on a sample of peripheral blood. Source of these receptors: a woman aged 40-49 years who had recovered from COVID-19.

This chain links TRBV19 with TRBJ1-4; D not resolved. The CDR3 is made up of 15 amino acids. Germline loops: CDR1 LNHDA, CDR2 SQIVND (reference sequence). Trimming cost V 8 bases and J 0 bases, with 13 bases left between them. The CDR3 coding sequence is TGTGCCAGTGGATCCGTCGGGGCAACTAATGAAAAACTGTTTTTT. Protein sequence: CASGSVGATNEKLFF.

The CDR3 loop reads CASSSGDGSMNTEAFF. DNA for the CDR3: TGTGCCAGCAGCTCAGGGGACGGCTCCATGAACACTGAAGCTTTCTTT. The rearrangement uses TRBV11-3 and TRBJ1-1; TRBD1 is a possible D gene (6 bases). The germline V and J ends were trimmed by 4 bases and 0 bases, with 15 bases remaining between them. Germline CDR1 and CDR2: SGHNT and YENEEA. There are 16 residues in the CDR3.

CDR3 bases: TGTGCCACCAGCAGAACAAGACTAGGTGGAACGAATGAGCAGTTCTTC. It codes for CATSRTRLGGTNEQFF. The rearrangement links TRBV15 to TRBJ2-1; D perhaps matches TRBD2 (6 bases). Germline CDR1 LNHNV, CDR2 YYDKDF (reference sequence). The CDR3 is made up of 16 amino acids. V lost 2 bases and J 7 bases, leaving 18 bases between the germline ends.

This chain links TRBV29-1 with TRBJ2-7; TRBD1 matches 9 bases. Germline CDR1 SQVTM, CDR2 ANQGSEA. The CDR3 sequence is 17 residues long. After removal of 6 bases from V and 4 bases from J, the junction contained 19 bases not matched to a gene. The CDR3 region has the DNA TGCAGCGTCAACGGCGGGGACTTCCGGACAGGGGAGTACGAGCAGTACTTC. This sequence encodes CSVNGGDFRTGEYEQYF.

J is TRBJ1-5 and V is TRBV2; possibly TRBD1 for D (5 bases). The CDR3 consists of 13 residues. V was pared by 8 bases and J by 7 bases, with 15 bases between. Germline V gene lookup returns CDR1 SNHLY and CDR2 FYNNEI. The CDR3 DNA reads TGTGCCAGCTCTTTGGGGGGTGACCAGCCCCAGCATTTT. Its translation is CASSLGGDQPQHF.

The chain is built from TRBV29-1 and TRBJ2-3, with TRBD2 matching 7 bases. The trim removed 4 bases at V and 4 bases at J, leaving 5 bases unmatched. The CDR3 is 13 amino acids. Germline V gene lookup returns CDR1 SQVTM and CDR2 ANQGSEA. The CDR3 DNA reads TGCAGCGTTGCTCCGGGGGGAGCAGATACGCAGTATTTT. It codes for CSVAPGGADTQYF.

The rearrangement uses TRBV6-1 and TRBJ2-5; 7 bases align to TRBD2. CDR3 length equals 16 residues. With V trimmed by 4 bases and J by 5 bases, 13 bases remained unmatched. Germline CDR1 MNHNS, CDR2 SASEGT. CDR3: CASSALTGTKGETQYF. The CDR3 nucleotides are TGTGCCAGCAGTGCGTTAACCGGGACTAAGGGGGAGACCCAGTACTTC.

This clone showed up just once. The genes are TRBV7-9 and TRBJ2-2; tentatively, D is TRBD1 (6 bases). The CDR3 spans 15 residues. CDR1 SEHNR and CDR2 FQNEAQ come from the germline V gene (reference sequence). Trimming removed 1 base at V and 4 bases at J, with 10 bases between. The CDR3 reads CASSLDTGSTGELFF. The CDR3 region has the DNA TGTGCCAGCAGCTTAGACACAGGGAGCACCGGGGAGCTGTTTTTT.

In nucleotides, the CDR3 is TGTGCCACCAGCCAGGGACAGAGGAACACTGAAGCTTTCTTT. Encoded protein: CATSQGQRNTEAFF. This chain connects TRBV24-1 to TRBJ1-1, with 7 bases lining up with TRBD1. Trimming at V came to 7 bases and at J to 1 base, leaving 5 bases not matched to a gene. Germline CDR1 and CDR2: KGHDR and SFDVKD. CDR3 length: 14 amino acids.

CDR3 region: CASSLEVAGLTDTQYF. The DNA of the CDR3 is TGTGCCAGCAGCTTAGAGGTAGCGGGACTCACAGATACGCAGTATTTT. The J gene is TRBJ2-3, the V gene TRBV7-2, with 8 bases identical to TRBD2. The CDR3 consists of 16 residues. Germline V lookup: CDR1 SGHTA, CDR2 FQGNSA. V lost 1 base and J lost 2; bases outside the gene matches: 5.

In its sample, this clone was seen once. The CDR3 nucleotides read TGTGCCAGCAGCCTCCGGGACAGGGTGGAAAAACTGTTTTTT. Translation: CASSLRDRVEKLFF. This sequence joins TRBV3-1 (or the pseudogene TRBV3-2) and TRBJ1-4; 9 bases fit TRBD1. There are 14 residues in the CDR3. Germline lookup yields CDR1 LGHDT and CDR2 YNNKEL (reference sequence). The junction had 5 bases not matched to a gene; V was cut back by 4 bases and J by 8 bases.

The chain recombines TRBV28 with TRBJ2-7; tentatively, D is TRBD2 (5 bases). Per the germline V gene, CDR1 is MDHEN and CDR2 is SYDVKM. The CDR3 totals 13 residues. V was cut by 6 bases and J by 1 base, with 10 bases left in between. CDR3 amino acids: CASRPTSSYEQYV. The CDR3, as DNA: TGTGCCAGCAGGCCTACTAGTTCCTACGAGCAGTACGTC.

J is TRBJ2-7 and V is TRBV3-1 (or the pseudogene TRBV3-2); unclear D gene. This CDR3 spans 13 amino acids. Germline CDR1 is LGHDT and CDR2 is YNNKEL (reference sequence). Trimming removed 2 bases from V and 1 base from J, with 6 bases in between. The CDR3 protein is CASSQIPSYEQYF. The CDR3 DNA follows: TGTGCCAGCAGCCAAATCCCGTCCTACGAGCAGTACTTC.

J is TRBJ2-7 and V is TRBV12-5; TRBD1 matches at 7 bases. Germline V lookup: CDR1 LGHNT, CDR2 FRNRAP. Losses at the gene ends were 6 bases for V and 7 bases for J; bases not matched to a gene: 6. This CDR3 region has 12 residues. The CDR3 sequence is CASGQGQWEQYF. CDR3 DNA sequence: TGTGCTAGTGGCCAGGGACAGTGGGAGCAGTACTTC.

V usage is TRBV7-8 and J usage is TRBJ2-3, with 13 bases that match TRBD2. In germline, CDR1 is SGHVS, CDR2 FQNEAQ. The CDR3 has 16 residues. V lost 1 base, J lost 7 bases, and 5 bases stayed unmatched. The CDR3: CASSLDGLAGANTQYF. CDR3 sequence (DNA): TGTGCCAGCAGCTTAGACGGACTAGCGGGAGCGAATACGCAGTATTTT.

The chain carries TRBV5-1 and TRBJ1-1; 8 bases fit TRBD1. CDR1 is SGHRS and CDR2 is YFSETQ in the germline V gene. J was trimmed by 1 base and V by 1 base; bases with no gene match: 3. This CDR3 has 15 amino acids. The CDR3 nucleotides are TGCGCCAGCAGCTTGCTCCAGGGGGCGAACACTGAAGCTTTCTTT. Translating it yields CASSLLQGANTEAFF. Based on the CDR3 plus reference TRBV5-1 and TRBJ1-1, the full variable domain is KAGVTQTPRYLIKTRGQQVTLSCSPISGHRSVSWYQQTPGQGLQFLFEYFSETQRNKGNFPGRFSGRQFSNSRSEMNVSTLELGDSALYLCASSLLQGANTEAFFGQGTRLTVV.

The chain couples TRBV6-5 to TRBJ2-5; 12 bases align to TRBD2. Trimming removed 0 bases from V and 4 bases from J; junction bases left unmatched: 0. This CDR3 is 15 amino acids long. CDR1 is MNHEY and CDR2 is SVGAGI in the germline V gene. CDR3 protein: CASSYSTSGGETQYF. The CDR3 DNA reads as TGTGCCAGCAGTTACTCGACTAGCGGGGGAGAGACCCAGTACTTC.

The chain is built from TRBV5-4 and TRBJ2-4; 10 bases fit TRBD2. Trimming took 4 bases from V and 7 from J; bases not matched to a gene: 5. The CDR3 consists of 14 residues. CDR1 SGHNT and CDR2 YYREEE come from the germline V gene (reference sequence). CDR3 nucleotides: TGTGCCAGCAGCACCCTAGCGGGAGAGAACATTCAGTACTTC. This sequence encodes CASSTLAGENIQYF.

This chain uses TRBV11-2 with TRBJ2-3, with D perhaps TRBD2 (6 bases). The germline V gene encodes CDR1 SGHAT and CDR2 FQNNGV. The V end lost 1 base, the J end lost 4 bases, and 9 bases lay between the germline ends. This CDR3 spans 14 amino acids. The chain's CDR3 is CASSLGVAADTQYF. CDR3 nucleotide sequence: TGTGCCAGCAGCTTAGGGGTAGCGGCAGATACGCAGTATTTT. Using reference TRBV11-2 and TRBJ2-3 for the parts outside the CDR3, the full variable domain is EAGVAQSPRYKIIEKRQSVAFWCNPISGHATLYWYQQILGQGPKLLIQFQNNGVVDDSQLPKDRFSAERLKGVDSTLKIQPAKLEDSAVYLCASSLGVAADTQYFGPGTRLTVL.

The rearrangement joins TRBV3-1 (or the pseudogene TRBV3-2) to TRBJ1-6; D unclear. Trimming removed 2 bases from V and 10 bases from J, with 6 bases in between. Per germline, CDR1 LGHDT and CDR2 YNNKEL (reference sequence). This CDR3 contains 12 residues. CDR3 sequence (DNA): TGTGCCAGCAGCCAACCGGGATCACCCCTCCACTTT. Translating gives CASSQPGSPLHF.

V usage is TRBV5-1 and J usage is TRBJ2-1; D call uncertain. Germline CDR1 is SGHRS and CDR2 is YFSETQ. Deletions cut 0 bases from V and 5 bases from J, with 12 bases between. The CDR3 extends over 15 amino acids. The CDR3 is CASSLVSGTHNEQFF. The CDR3 nucleotides are TGCGCCAGCAGCTTGGTCTCAGGTACCCACAATGAGCAGTTCTTC.

About this clone: Within the sample, other DNA sequences also encode this same CDR3. The J gene is TRBJ1-3, the V gene TRBV7-9, with 7 bases matching TRBD1. Germline lookup yields CDR1 SEHNR and CDR2 FQNEAQ (reference sequence). This CDR3 spans 15 amino acids. The J segment lost 0 bases and the V segment lost 5 bases, leaving 4 bases of the junction unmatched. The CDR3 is CASSHRGGSGNTIYF. Here the CDR3 DNA reads TGTGCCAGCAGCCACAGGGGCGGCTCTGGAAACACCATATATTTT.

This clone was seen a few times. The chain couples TRBV27 to TRBJ2-1, with 12 positions matching TRBD2. Per germline, CDR1 MNHEY and CDR2 SMNVEV (reference sequence). Trimming took 2 bases from V and 8 from J; bases not matched to a gene: 4. This CDR3 is built from 15 residues. The CDR3 nucleotides read TGTGCCAGCAGTTTACTAACTAGCGGGAGGTATGAGCAGTTCTTC. Translating gives CASSLLTSGRYEQFF.

This rearrangement joins TRBV3-1 (or the pseudogene TRBV3-2) to TRBJ2-3; 8 positions agree with TRBD2. Germline assignment: CDR1 LGHDT and CDR2 YNNKEL (reference sequence). This CDR3 has 14 residues. Unmatched junction bases numbered 5, after V lost 3 bases and J lost 6 bases. CDR3 region: CASSQVRGGDTQYF. The CDR3 DNA is TGTGCCAGCAGCCAGGTACGGGGGGGCGATACGCAGTATTTT.

The gene calls are TRBV18 and TRBJ2-5; D remains ambiguous. This CDR3 contains 13 residues. Per the germline V gene, CDR1 is KGHSH and CDR2 is LQKENI. V gave up 5 bases and J gave up 1 base, with 8 bases separating them. The CDR3, as DNA: TGTGCCAGCTCATCTAGGTCCCAAGAGACCCAGTACTTC. Translating gives CASSSRSQETQYF.

The CDR3 loop is CASSFRQWAQETQYF. The CDR3 DNA reads TGTGCCAGCAGCTTCAGACAGTGGGCACAAGAGACCCAGTACTTC. The chain recombines TRBV5-6 with TRBJ2-5; TRBD1 is a possible D gene (5 bases). V shed 2 bases and J shed 2 bases, with 13 bases lying between them. The CDR3 totals 15 residues. Germline CDR1 reads SGHDT; CDR2 reads YYEEEE.

V gene TRBV6-5 combines with J gene TRBJ1-2; no reliable D call. Germline-derived CDR1 and CDR2 are MNHEY and SVGAGI. V was cut by 0 bases and J by 4 bases, with 12 bases left in between. The CDR3 is 15 amino acids. CDR3 DNA: TGTGCCAGCAGTTACTCGATAGACAATGGCTATGGCTACACCTTC. Its translation is CASSYSIDNGYGYTF.

J is TRBJ2-1 and V is TRBV5-4; a weak D match, TRBD2 (6 bases). The CDR3 totals 12 residues. CDR1 is SGHNT, CDR2 YYREEE, per germline (reference sequence). Between the trimmed V and J ends, which lost 4 bases and 8 bases, there was a span of 10 bases. The CDR3 here is CASSGGMYEQFF. The CDR3 region has the DNA TGTGCCAGCAGCGGAGGGATGTATGAGCAGTTCTTC.

The rearrangement uses TRBV20-1 and TRBJ2-1; 9 bases are a match to TRBD2. Per the germline V gene, CDR1 is DFQATT and CDR2 is SNEGSKA (reference sequence). The ends lost 3 bases at V and 9 bases at J; junction bases unmatched: 9. This CDR3 contains 14 residues. The CDR3 sequence: CSASEPSGIGEQFF. The CDR3 nucleotides are TGCAGTGCTAGTGAGCCTAGCGGGATCGGTGAGCAGTTCTTC.

The genes are TRBV11-2 and TRBJ1-3; 7 bases agree with TRBD1. Germline-derived CDR1 and CDR2 are SGHAT and FQNNGV. The CDR3 runs to 16 residues. Trimming cost V 5 bases and J 4 bases; bases outside gene matches: 11. Here the CDR3 DNA reads TGTGCCAGCAGCCTTAGACAGGGTGCGATCGGAAACACCATATATTTT. Translated, it gives CASSLRQGAIGNTIYF.